A single sample gave rise to the 15 T cell receptor beta chains below, sequenced in a study of CD4 T cells in relation to SARS-CoV-2 and coronaviruses (dated by TCRdb to the early 2020s). CD4+ T cells from unexposed donors were collected before the COVID-19 pandemic (2011-2018). After 10 to 11 days of culture, CD4+ T cells were isolated with the EasySep CD4+ T cell isolation kit. Libraries were built with the immunoSEQ multiplex PCR assay. Held by TCRdb, this immuneACCESS table contains in-frame sequences only and omits some clones. Under half of the omission traces to an unresolved V gene where checked; the cause of the rest is unknown. Within this sample are some 16,000 clones, with around four fifths of them counted one time only. Of the sample, under 50% is held by the ten largest clones. These receptors lack a known antigen. The sequenced sample was CD4+ T cells from PBMCs, cultured in vitro. These receptors all come from a human donor in good health.

This clone showed up just once. The V gene is TRBV7-8, the J gene TRBJ2-1; 13 nucleotides agree with TRBD2. The V gene end was trimmed by 1 base and the J gene end by 5 bases; junction bases not matched to a gene: 2. Germline assignment: CDR1 SGHVS and CDR2 FQNEAQ. This CDR3 comprises 16 residues. CDR3 sequence reads: CASSLGLAGGHNEQFF. CDR3 coding DNA: TGTGCCAGCAGCTTAGGACTAGCGGGAGGTCACAATGAGCAGTTCTTC.

This chain connects TRBV10-1 to TRBJ2-3; D gene ambiguous. There are 14 residues in the CDR3. CDR1 is WNHNN, CDR2 SYGVQD, per germline (reference sequence). The V and J ends lost 4 bases and 11 bases respectively, with 19 bases between them. This CDR3 is CASSAPAPSSLQYF. The CDR3 bases are TGCGCCAGCAGTGCCCCAGCGCCGAGCTCCCTGCAGTATTTT.

The CDR3 region has the DNA TGTGCCAGCAGCTCGGACAGTCGGTATAATTCACCCCTCCACTTT. Protein product: CASSSDSRYNSPLHF. The chain employs TRBV7-9 and TRBJ1-6; D is possibly TRBD1 (6 bases). Trimming removed 4 bases from V and 4 bases from J, with 11 bases in between. The CDR3 loop spans 15 amino acids. CDR1 and CDR2 from the germline V gene are SEHNR and FQNEAQ (reference sequence). Based on the CDR3 plus reference TRBV7-9 and TRBJ1-6, the full variable domain is DTGVSQNPRHKITKRGQNVTFRCDPISEHNRLYWYRQTLGQGPEFLTYFQNEAQLEKSRLLSDRFSAERPKGSFSTLEIQRTEQGDSAMYLCASSSDSRYNSPLHFGNGTRLTVT.

The V gene is TRBV20-1, the J gene TRBJ2-7; possible D gene TRBD2, 7 bases. The CDR3 is made up of 18 amino acids. Trimming took off 3 bases at V and 3 bases at J, with 27 bases between the two ends. Germline lookup yields CDR1 DFQATT and CDR2 SNEGSKA (reference sequence). This chain's CDR3 is CSASSGSVSGGGDYEQYF. CDR3 nucleotide sequence: TGCAGTGCTAGTTCCGGATCGGTTAGCGGAGGGGGGGACTACGAGCAGTACTTC.

J is TRBJ2-3 and V is TRBV7-8; D remains ambiguous. Germline V gene lookup returns CDR1 SGHVS and CDR2 FQNEAQ. The V and J ends lost 2 bases and 1 base respectively, with 10 bases between them. CDR3 length equals 15 residues. This chain's CDR3 is CASSLISSRTDTQYF. The CDR3 bases are TGTGCCAGCAGCTTAATTTCAAGCCGCACAGATACGCAGTATTTT.

J is TRBJ2-3 and V is TRBV7-8; D call uncertain. The CDR3 is made up of 13 amino acids. Germline lookup yields CDR1 SGHVS and CDR2 FQNEAQ. The V and J ends lost 1 base and 5 bases respectively, with 7 bases between them. The CDR3 sequence: CASSLGRGDTQYF. CDR3 DNA: TGTGCCAGCAGCTTAGGTCGTGGAGATACGCAGTATTTT.

J is TRBJ1-2 and V is TRBV2; a weak D match, TRBD1 (5 bases). This CDR3 contains 14 residues. Between the trimmed V and J ends, which lost 2 bases and 8 bases, there was a span of 15 bases. CDR1 is SNHLY and CDR2 is FYNNEI in the germline V gene. CDR3 nucleotides: TGTGCCAGCAGTGAAACAGGTCTAAGTATAGGCTACACCTTC. Amino acid sequence: CASSETGLSIGYTF.

The rearrangement links TRBV6-5 to TRBJ2-7; D gene ambiguous. The CDR3 runs to 12 residues. V was clipped by 5 bases and J by 6 bases, with 11 bases between them. Germline CDR1 is MNHEY and CDR2 is SVGAGI. In nucleotides, the CDR3 is TGTGCCAGCAGTCGCCGTAGTGGCGAGCAGTACTTC. Translated: CASSRRSGEQYF.

The chain links TRBV10-3 to TRBJ2-3; D unresolved. The CDR3 is 16 residues long. Trimming stripped 10 bases from V and 0 bases from J, with 20 bases between. CDR1 is ENHRY and CDR2 is SYGVKD in the germline V gene. The CDR3 loop reads CATAWNEATSTDTQYF. The CDR3 bases are TGTGCCACCGCGTGGAATGAGGCAACTAGCACAGATACGCAGTATTTT.

This clone was detected only a few times. The V call is TRBV2, the J call TRBJ2-7; 16 bases are shared with TRBD2. V gave up 2 bases and J gave up 4 bases; unmatched junction bases: 11. There are 19 residues in the CDR3. Germline V gene sequence: CDR1 SNHLY, CDR2 FYNNEI. The CDR3 reads CASSELRGTSGRAAYEQYF. The CDR3 DNA reads as TGTGCCAGCAGTGAACTACGGGGGACTAGCGGGAGGGCCGCTTACGAGCAGTACTTC. Based on the CDR3 plus reference TRBV2 and TRBJ2-7, the full variable domain is EPEVTQTPSHQVTQMGQEVILRCVPISNHLYFYWYRQILGQKVEFLVSFYNNEISEKSEIFDDQFSVERPDGSNFTLKIRSTKLEDSAMYFCASSELRGTSGRAAYEQYFGPGTRLTVT.

This chain's CDR3 is CAWTISYNEQFF. DNA for the CDR3: TGTGCCTGGACGATTAGCTACAATGAGCAGTTCTTC. This chain joins TRBV30 and TRBJ2-1; D is undetermined. Trimming pared 4 bases from V and 3 bases from J, leaving 7 bases between. Germline CDR1 is GTSNPN and CDR2 is SVGIG (reference sequence). This CDR3 spans 12 amino acids. The full variable domain, in which reference TRBV30 and TRBJ2-1 provide the parts outside the CDR3, is SQTIHQWPATLVQPVGSPLSLECTVEGTSNPNLYWYRQAAGRGLQLLFYSVGIGQISSEVPQNLSASRPQDRQFILSSKKLLLSDSGFYLCAWTISYNEQFFGPGTRLTVL.

This clone showed up just once. The gene calls are TRBV19 and TRBJ2-5, with TRBD2 matching over 7 bases. V was clipped by 5 bases and J by 2 bases; unmatched bases: 5. This CDR3 is 14 amino acids long. The V gene's germline CDR1 is LNHDA and CDR2 SQIVND (reference sequence). The CDR3 nucleotides read TGTGCCAGTAGTTCCTCGGGACTACAAGAGACCCAGTACTTC. This codes for CASSSSGLQETQYF.

V gene TRBV19 combines with J gene TRBJ2-3; TRBD1 matches at 10 bases. Germline CDR1 and CDR2: LNHDA and SQIVND (reference sequence). Losses at the gene ends were 3 bases for V and 4 bases for J; bases not matched to a gene: 4. The CDR3 runs to 15 residues. The CDR3 nucleotides are TGTGCCAGTAGTATGGGACAGGGGATCGCAGATACGCAGTATTTT. Its protein product is CASSMGQGIADTQYF.

This chain uses TRBV5-1 with TRBJ2-1; the match to TRBD2 covers 10 bases. This CDR3 has 16 residues. V dropped 4 bases and J dropped 9; count of bases not matched to a gene: 13. Germline-derived CDR1 and CDR2 are SGHRS and YFSETQ. The chain's CDR3 is CASSPSGRADPREQFF. In DNA form, the CDR3 reads TGCGCCAGCAGCCCAAGCGGGAGGGCCGATCCCCGTGAGCAGTTCTTC.

In nucleotides, the CDR3 is TGTGCCAGCAGTTCCTCAATTTATCAGGGGGCCGGTGAGCAGTTCTTC. Translation: CASSSSIYQGAGEQFF. This sequence joins TRBV6-2 or TRBV6-3 and TRBJ2-1; 8 nucleotides match TRBD1. The ends lost 4 bases at V and 9 bases at J; junction bases unmatched: 14. This CDR3 contains 16 residues. Germline V gene data show CDR1 as MNHEY and CDR2 as SVGEGT.